The next 18 T cell receptor beta chains were all read from a single sample in a study of T cells after yellow fever vaccination. MiXCR, run by TCRdb on the 5' RACE reads, gives a single entry per CDR3 protein. The sample has some 120,000 distinct CDR3 sequences; about 8.4% are singletons. Sequencing was performed on CD8+ T cells sorted from PBMCs, taken on the day of the yellow fever booster vaccination. These receptors came from a man aged 18 to 35 who received the YFV17D yellow fever vaccine.

This clonotype has more than one count but fewer than ten. The chain joins TRBV5-5 to TRBJ2-7; the D call may be TRBD1 or TRBD2 (5 bases each). The CDR3 runs to 15 residues. V lost 1 base and J lost 4, with 15 bases in between. CDR1 is SGHKS and CDR2 is YYEKEE in the germline V gene (reference sequence). Here the CDR3 reads CASSLSRQGEYEQYV. DNA for the CDR3: TGTGCCAGCAGCTTGTCCCGGCAGGGAGAGTACGAGCAGTACGTC.

The V and J genes are TRBV29-1 and TRBJ2-2; 9 bases fit TRBD1. Looked up from germline, CDR1 is SQVTM and CDR2 is ANQGSEA. V shed 3 bases, J shed 6 bases, and the junction held 8 bases outside the gene matches. CDR3 length equals 15 residues. The CDR3 nucleotides are TGCAGCGTTGAGACGGGACAGGGTATCGCCGGGGAGCTGTTTTTT. Translation gives CSVETGQGIAGELFF.

There are many counts of this clonotype. V usage is TRBV7-6 and J usage is TRBJ1-1; TRBD1 matches at 11 bases. V shed 1 base, J shed 5 bases, and the junction held 6 bases outside the gene matches. CDR1 and CDR2 (germline): SGHVS, FNYEAQ. The CDR3 is made up of 16 amino acids. CDR3 amino acids: CASSLGSGTGGTEAFF. The CDR3 DNA follows: TGTGCCAGCAGCTTAGGGTCCGGGACAGGGGGAACTGAAGCTTTCTTT.

This sequence joins TRBV7-8 and TRBJ1-2; 8 bases line up with TRBD1. This CDR3 is built from 16 residues. Germline values: CDR1 SGHVS, CDR2 FQNEAQ. The ends lost 1 base at V and 3 bases at J; junction bases unmatched: 7. The CDR3 protein is CASSLVDREQDYGYTF. The CDR3 DNA follows: TGTGCCAGCAGCTTAGTGGACAGGGAACAGGACTATGGCTACACCTTC. Drawing the rest from reference TRBV7-8 and TRBJ1-2, the complete variable domain is GAGVSQSPRYKVAKRGQDVALRCDPISGHVSLFWYQQALGQGPEFLTYFQNEAQLDKSGLPSDRFFAERPEGSVSTLKIQRTQQEDSAVYLCASSLVDREQDYGYTFGSGTRLTVV.

V gene TRBV19 combines with J gene TRBJ2-1, with D perhaps TRBD1 (5 bases). The CDR3 is 15 amino acids. Germline loops: CDR1 LNHDA, CDR2 SQIVND (reference sequence). V lost 2 bases to trimming and J lost 4 bases, with 12 bases between them. CDR3 amino acids: CASSIKDTIYNEQFF. The CDR3 nucleotides read TGTGCCAGTAGTATAAAGGACACGATTTACAATGAGCAGTTCTTC.

This clonotype was seen a few times. V and J are TRBV4-1 and TRBJ2-7; TRBD2 is a possible D gene (7 bases). Germline V gene lookup returns CDR1 MGHRA and CDR2 YSYEKL. The length of the CDR3 is 16 residues. Trimming left V 2 bases short and J 4 bases short, with 18 bases between. The CDR3 here is CASSQWGLAASYEQYF. CDR3 nucleotide sequence: TGCGCCAGCAGCCAATGGGGGCTAGCGGCTTCGTACGAGCAGTACTTC.

The table lists this clonotype with a few counts. The chain is built from TRBV20-1 and TRBJ2-7, with a weak D call TRBD2 (5 bases). CDR3 length: 13 amino acids. Between the trimmed V and J ends, which lost 1 base and 1 base, there was a span of 8 bases. Germline-derived CDR1 and CDR2 are DFQATT and SNEGSKA (reference sequence). This CDR3 reads CSARGPGSYEQYF. The CDR3 nucleotides read TGCAGTGCTAGAGGCCCGGGATCCTACGAGCAGTACTTC.

A few counts support this clonotype. The junction departs from germline at one end; a sequencing error may be responsible. The gene calls are TRBV4-2 and TRBJ1-4; the D gene is possibly TRBD1 (5 bases). The CDR3 extends over 13 amino acids. The germline V gene has CDR1 LGHNA and CDR2 YNFKEQ. In DNA, the CDR3 is TGTGCCAGCAGCCAAGAGATATTCAGGGAGCTGGTTTTT. It codes for CASSQEIFRELVF.

This chain connects TRBV5-1 to TRBJ2-6, with D unresolved. CDR1 SGHRS and CDR2 YFSETQ come from the germline V gene. The V gene lost 0 bases and the J gene lost 0 bases, with 4 bases spanning the gap. This CDR3 region has 15 residues. CDR3 loop: CASSLELSGANVLTF. In nucleotides, the CDR3 is TGCGCCAGCAGCTTGGAACTCTCTGGGGCCAACGTCCTGACTTTC. Based on the CDR3 plus reference TRBV5-1 and TRBJ2-6, the full variable domain is KAGVTQTPRYLIKTRGQQVTLSCSPISGHRSVSWYQQTPGQGLQFLFEYFSETQRNKGNFPGRFSGRQFSNSRSEMNVSTLELGDSALYLCASSLELSGANVLTFGAGSRLTVL.

The chain joins TRBV3-1 to TRBJ2-5; D is undetermined. With 2 bases removed from V and 5 bases from J, the gap between germline ends came to 9 bases. The CDR3 contains 13 residues. The germline CDR1 and CDR2 sequences are LGHDT and YNNKEL (reference sequence). CDR3 sequence reads: CASSQPGEETQYF. The CDR3 coding sequence is TGTGCCAGCAGCCAACCCGGTGAGGAGACCCAGTACTTC.

This clonotype was recorded many times. The J gene is TRBJ2-1, the V gene TRBV7-6; a possible D gene is TRBD2 (6 bases). CDR1 is SGHVS and CDR2 is FNYEAQ in the germline V gene. Trimming removed 4 bases at V and 6 bases at J, with 16 bases between. The CDR3 is 15 amino acids. CDR3 nucleotides: TGTGCCAGCAGCTATAATTTTGCGGGAAGCAATGAGCAGTTCTTC. Translating it yields CASSYNFAGSNEQFF.

The rearrangement joins TRBV7-2 to TRBJ2-3, with 8 bases matching TRBD2. V was pared by 1 base and J by 4 bases, with 4 bases of the junction left unmatched. This CDR3 spans 15 amino acids. Germline V lookup: CDR1 SGHTA, CDR2 FQGNSA. This CDR3 reads CASSLGGGLADTQYF. The CDR3 DNA follows: TGTGCCAGCAGCTTAGGCGGGGGGCTCGCAGATACGCAGTATTTT.

The J gene is TRBJ1-5, the V gene TRBV19, with D hard to call. Germline V gene sequence: CDR1 LNHDA, CDR2 SQIVND (reference sequence). The CDR3 length is 13 residues. V dropped 4 bases and J dropped 2 bases, with 6 bases sitting between them. This chain's CDR3 is CASSTGGNQPQHF. CDR3 sequence (DNA): TGTGCCAGTAGTACAGGAGGCAATCAGCCCCAGCATTTT.

The CDR3 DNA sequence: TGCGCCAGCAGCCGGGAGACAGGTCCGAATTCACCCCTCCACTTT. Translation gives CASSRETGPNSPLHF. J is TRBJ1-6 and V is TRBV4-1; D might be TRBD1 (6 bases). Germline lookup yields CDR1 MGHRA and CDR2 YSYEKL. This CDR3 contains 15 residues. Trimming left V 4 bases short and J 7 bases short, with 14 bases between.

This clonotype has just a few counts. CDR3 protein: CASSQVGSDTQYF. The CDR3 region has the DNA TGTGCCAGCAGCCAAGTTGGGTCAGATACGCAGTATTTT. The J gene is TRBJ2-3, the V gene TRBV3-1; D remains ambiguous. Germline V lookup: CDR1 LGHDT, CDR2 YNNKEL (reference sequence). V shed 1 base and J shed 4 bases, with 6 bases lying between them. The CDR3 runs 13 residues.

The sample holds many counts of this clonotype. The CDR3, as DNA: TGTGCCAGCAGTTACTCCCCCGGGGAAAACACTGAAGCTTTCTTT. Encoded protein: CASSYSPGENTEAFF. This chain connects TRBV6-2 or TRBV6-3 to TRBJ1-1; D is unresolved. From germline, CDR1 is MNHEY and CDR2 SVGEGT. Trimming cost V 0 bases and J 2 bases, with 10 bases left between them. CDR3 length equals 15 residues.

A few counts support this clonotype. The V call is TRBV7-9, the J call TRBJ2-3; D is tentatively TRBD1 or TRBD2 (6 bases each). V lost 7 bases and J 0 bases, leaving 20 bases between the germline ends. Germline V lookup: CDR1 SEHNR, CDR2 FQNEAQ (reference sequence). This CDR3 is 17 amino acids long. Here the CDR3 reads CASTPTPGGASTDTQYF. The CDR3 bases are TGTGCCAGCACCCCTACCCCCGGGGGCGCTAGCACAGATACGCAGTATTTT.

A few counts support this clonotype. V gene TRBV4-1 combines with J gene TRBJ2-1, with D uncertain. Trimming removed 2 bases from V and 9 bases from J, with 8 bases in between. The CDR3 has 12 amino acids. Germline assignment: CDR1 MGHRA and CDR2 YSYEKL. This CDR3 reads CASSQLSREQFF. The CDR3 nucleotides are TGCGCCAGCAGCCAACTAAGCCGTGAGCAGTTCTTC.